Given below is one T cell receptor beta chain in context. The PCR employed 60 Vbeta primers together with 13 Jbeta primers. Profiling relied on immunoSEQ multiplex PCR, and the TCRdb table lists in-frame clones only, not all of them. The sample records 150,000 to 200,000 clones, roughly 80% being singletons. The record originates from a study of cytomegalovirus exposure and HLA in healthy donors. The ends lost 8 bases at V and 11 bases at J; junction bases unmatched: 9. Germline CDR1 and CDR2: SNHLY and FYNNEI. The CDR3 is 13 residues long. The chain links TRBV2 to TRBJ1-1; 12 bases are a match to TRBD1. Sequencing was done on a sample of PBMCs. This clonotype was sampled from a human donor in good health. The CDR3 nucleotides are TGTGCCAGCGGCCCGGGACAGGGGGCTTGGGCTTTCTTT. It yields the protein CASGPGQGAWAFF. The full variable domain, rest sourced from reference TRBV2 and TRBJ1-1, is EPEVTQTPSHQVTQMGQEVILRCVPISNHLYFYWYRQILGQKVEFLVSFYNNEISEKSEIFDDQFSVERPDGSNFTLKIRSTKLEDSAMYFCASGPGQGAWAFFGQGTRLTVV.